This TCR beta chain was captured by sequencing in a study of shared clonotypes between healthy human individuals. Sequencing used immunoSEQ multiplex PCR; TCRdb keeps in-frame clones, though not all of them. In the table there are roughly 2,500,000 clones, roughly 93% of which are singletons. This CDR3 has 15 amino acids. The chain employs TRBV21-1 and TRBJ2-1; TRBD1 is taken as the D call from the table, unchecked against the DNA. TRBV21-1 is shown as a pseudogene. The TCR comes from a man between 18 and 35 years old in good health. Some clones in this sample may be carry-over from other donors' samples. The specimen was naive CD4+ T cells from PBMCs. Subset in this sample: CD45RA+ positively selected. CDR3 amino acids: CASKPRGPPYNEQFF. For the CDR3, the DNA is TGTGCCAGCAAGCCCCGTGGGCCCCCCTACAATGAGCAGTTCTTC.